This passage covers 32 T cell receptor beta chains from one sample sequenced in a study of blood T cell repertoires in COVID-19. Only in-frame clones appear in the TCRdb table, and some are missing; sequencing was by immunoSEQ multiplex PCR. The data show over 450,000 clones, roughly nine tenths seen once. The sequenced sample was peripheral blood. These receptors all come from a man in his late teens or twenties with COVID-19, enrolled during active disease.

The V call is TRBV2, the J call TRBJ2-1; D not certain. The CDR3 length is 13 residues. Per the germline V gene, CDR1 is SNHLY and CDR2 is FYNNEI. Trimming pared 5 bases from V and 9 bases from J, leaving 14 bases between. The CDR3 DNA is TGTGCCAGCAGTCAGACCCGACTTCGTGAGCAGTTCTTC. Its translation is CASSQTRLREQFF.

The chain joins TRBV9 to TRBJ2-1; D possibly corresponds to TRBD2 (5 bases). V lost 3 bases and J lost 6, with 16 bases in between. The CDR3 is 15 amino acids. Germline values: CDR1 SGDLS, CDR2 YYNGEE. This CDR3 reads CASSAVGYGLNEQFF. DNA of the CDR3: TGTGCCAGCAGCGCCGTCGGGTACGGACTCAATGAGCAGTTCTTC.

Note on this clone: Other DNA sequences in the same sample also yield this CDR3. CDR3 sequence (DNA): TGTGCCAGCAGTGTTGGGGGCGCGAACACCGGGGAGCTGTTTTTT. It encodes CASSVGGANTGELFF. The chain carries TRBV2 and TRBJ2-2; tentatively, D is TRBD1 (6 bases). Germline CDR1 reads SNHLY; CDR2 reads FYNNEI. The CDR3 loop spans 15 amino acids. V lost 4 bases and J 0 bases, leaving 9 bases between the germline ends.

In the case of this clone: The same CDR3 can be traced to other DNA sequences in this sample. The chain combines TRBV3-1 (or the pseudogene TRBV3-2) with TRBJ2-5, with 8 bases fitting TRBD2. The V and J ends lost 1 base and 4 bases, in that order; junction bases with no gene match: 2. The CDR3 covers 14 residues. CDR1 is LGHDT and CDR2 is YNNKEL in the germline V gene (reference sequence). The CDR3 DNA is TGTGCCAGCAGCCAAGGGCTAGCGGGAGAGACCCAGTACTTC. Amino acids: CASSQGLAGETQYF.

The chain joins TRBV6-6 to TRBJ2-5; 8 nucleotides match TRBD2. Germline values: CDR1 MNHNY, CDR2 SVGAGI (reference sequence). V lost 4 bases to trimming and J lost 3 bases; unmatched junction nucleotides: 4. This CDR3 comprises 14 residues. CDR3 in amino acids: CASSFSGIEETQYF. The CDR3 coding sequence is TGTGCCAGCAGTTTTAGCGGGATTGAAGAGACCCAGTACTTC.

The chain has TRBV27 and TRBJ2-4; TRBD1 matches 8 bases. The CDR3 consists of 13 residues. Germline-derived CDR1 and CDR2 are MNHEY and SMNVEV (reference sequence). Trimming cost V 6 bases and J 9 bases; bases outside gene matches: 7. CDR3 sequence (DNA): TGTGCCAGCAGCCCCGGACAGGGCGGCATTCAGTACTTC. Its translation: CASSPGQGGIQYF.

The genes are TRBV5-6 and TRBJ1-1; TRBD1 agrees at 7 bases. After removal of 3 bases from V and 1 base from J, the junction contained 0 bases not matched to a gene. The CDR3 sequence is 13 residues long. Looked up from germline, CDR1 is SGHDT and CDR2 is YYEEEE. The CDR3 nucleotides are TGTGCCAGCAGCTGGGACAGGAACACTGAAGCTTTCTTT. Encoded protein: CASSWDRNTEAFF.

A note on this clone: The identical CDR3 is also encoded by other nucleotide sequences in the sample. The rearrangement uses TRBV27 and TRBJ1-2; TRBD1 is a possible D gene (6 bases). V shed 4 bases and J shed 4 bases, with 7 bases lying between them. This CDR3 comprises 12 residues. Looked up from germline, CDR1 is MNHEY and CDR2 is SMNVEV (reference sequence). For the CDR3, the DNA is TGTGCCAGCAGTTCCAGGGGCTATGGCTACACCTTC. It is translated as CASSSRGYGYTF.

To note about this clone: The sample holds other DNA sequences that translate to the same CDR3. This chain uses TRBV14 with TRBJ1-2; D gene uncertain. This CDR3 has 13 amino acids. Looked up from germline, CDR1 is SGHDN and CDR2 is FVKESK. V lost 4 bases to trimming and J lost 5 bases, with 11 bases between them. CDR3: CASSPGGSYGYTF. The CDR3 DNA follows: TGTGCCAGCAGCCCCGGAGGGAGTTATGGCTACACCTTC.

The V gene is TRBV7-8, the J gene TRBJ2-5; 9 bases fit TRBD1. V shed 3 bases and J 4 bases; nucleotides not matched to a gene: 12. CDR3 length: 17 amino acids. In germline, CDR1 is SGHVS, CDR2 FQNEAQ. CDR3 DNA sequence: TGTGCCAGCAGCTTCGGCTCCGGGACAGGGAGGAGAGAGACCCAGTACTTC. This gives the protein CASSFGSGTGRRETQYF.

The chain joins TRBV2 to TRBJ1-4, with D tentatively TRBD1 (5 bases). CDR3 length equals 14 residues. Germline V lookup: CDR1 SNHLY, CDR2 FYNNEI. The V and J ends lost 3 bases and 7 bases respectively, with 12 bases between them. The CDR3 is CASSEQGIGEKLFF. CDR3 coding DNA: TGTGCCAGCAGTGAGCAGGGTATCGGTGAAAAACTGTTTTTT.

The chain uses TRBV4-1 and TRBJ2-2, with a weak D call TRBD2 (6 bases). Germline V gene data show CDR1 as MGHRA and CDR2 as YSYEKL. With 4 bases removed from V and 8 bases from J, the gap between germline ends came to 14 bases. The CDR3 covers 14 residues. CDR3 nucleotide sequence: TGCGCCAGCAGCCGGGACTTGACGATTGGGGAGCTGTTTTTT. It yields the protein CASSRDLTIGELFF.

This clone has more than one count but fewer than ten. The chain joins TRBV15 to TRBJ2-7; maybe TRBD2 (6 bases). CDR3 length: 14 amino acids. CDR1 is LNHNV and CDR2 is YYDKDF in the germline V gene (reference sequence). Trimming shortened V by 4 bases and J by 3 bases, and 13 bases separated the two germline ends. DNA for the CDR3: TGTGCCACCAGCATAGGGCGGGATGGCTACGAGCAGTACTTC. Translation: CATSIGRDGYEQYF.

This chain joins TRBV3-1 (or the pseudogene TRBV3-2) and TRBJ1-1; perhaps TRBD1 as D (6 bases). Germline V gives CDR1 LGHDT, CDR2 YNNKEL (reference sequence). The CDR3 runs 13 residues. V was trimmed by 3 bases and J by 6 bases, leaving 11 bases between them. The CDR3, as DNA: TGTGCCAGCAGCCAGGGGGCCCCTCCTGAAGCTTTCTTT. It encodes CASSQGAPPEAFF.

The rearrangement uses TRBV19 and TRBJ2-5; weak D call: TRBD2 (6 bases). The CDR3 contains 14 residues. CDR1 and CDR2 (germline): LNHDA, SQIVND (reference sequence). Trimming shortened V by 2 bases and J by 5 bases, and 12 bases separated the two germline ends. CDR3 nucleotides: TGTGCCAGTAGTATAACAGGACTAAGGGAGACCCAGTACTTC. The encoded protein is CASSITGLRETQYF.

The chain has TRBV5-1 and TRBJ2-1, with D possibly matching TRBD1 (5 bases). There are 15 residues in the CDR3. V was clipped by 2 bases and J by 0 bases, with 9 bases between them. Germline V gene lookup returns CDR1 SGHRS and CDR2 YFSETQ. CDR3 nucleotides: TGCGCCAGCAGCTTAACAGGTAGCTCCTACAATGAGCAGTTCTTC. Its translation is CASSLTGSSYNEQFF.

This clone came up a few times. The V gene is TRBV7-9, the J gene TRBJ2-7, with 10 bases that match TRBD1. V shed 6 bases, J shed 6 bases, and the junction held 14 bases outside the gene matches. Germline V gene lookup returns CDR1 SEHNR and CDR2 FQNEAQ (reference sequence). The CDR3 has 16 amino acids. CDR3 protein: CASRSTRTGGTSEQYF. For the CDR3, the DNA is TGTGCCAGCAGATCCACCCGGACAGGGGGGACTTCCGAGCAGTACTTC.

The CDR3 is CASIFQYNEQFF. CDR3 nucleotides: TGTGCCAGCATATTCCAGTACAATGAGCAGTTCTTC. This chain links TRBV2 with TRBJ2-1, with unresolved D. The CDR3 runs 12 residues. V gave up 7 bases and J gave up 4 bases, with 8 bases separating them. CDR1 is SNHLY and CDR2 is FYNNEI in the germline V gene.

This sequence joins TRBV3-1 (or the pseudogene TRBV3-2) and TRBJ1-6; TRBD1 matches 7 bases. CDR3 length: 15 residues. The germline V gene encodes CDR1 LGHDT and CDR2 YNNKEL (reference sequence). V dropped 6 bases and J dropped 7; count of bases not matched to a gene: 9. In nucleotides, the CDR3 is TGTGCCAGCAGGGCAGGGGGTCCCTTCAATTCACCCCTCCACTTT. Protein product: CASRAGGPFNSPLHF.

This chain connects TRBV30 to TRBJ1-3; possibly TRBD1 for D (6 bases). Germline CDR1 and CDR2: GTSNPN and SVGIG (reference sequence). The CDR3 runs 16 residues. V gave up 0 bases and J gave up 0 bases, with 12 bases separating them. The CDR3 DNA sequence: TGTGCCTGGAGTGTACTAGACAGGACCTCTGGAAACACCATATATTTT. It encodes CAWSVLDRTSGNTIYF.

With respect to this clone: Other DNA sequences from this sample encode an identical CDR3 as well. The J gene is TRBJ2-3, the V gene TRBV18; 9 nucleotides line up with TRBD2. In germline, CDR1 is KGHSH, CDR2 LQKENI. This CDR3 has 14 residues. J was trimmed by 5 bases and V by 4 bases; bases with no gene match: 4. CDR3 sequence reads: CASSQGLAGDTQYF. The CDR3 bases are TGTGCCAGCTCACAGGGACTAGCTGGAGATACGCAGTATTTT.

This clone is a singleton in its sample. One end of the junction is discordant with germline, which a read error may explain. This chain connects TRBV11-1 to TRBJ1-4; D is possibly TRBD1 (6 bases). The CDR3 spans 12 residues. The germline V gene encodes CDR1 SGHAT and CDR2 FQDESV (reference sequence). The CDR3 sequence is CANGGAKEKLFF. Written as DNA, the CDR3 is TGTGCCAACGGGGGGGCTAAGGAAAAACTGTTTTTT.

The chain employs TRBV5-1 and TRBJ2-7; D is perhaps TRBD2 (5 bases). This CDR3 has 15 amino acids. Between the trimmed V and J ends, which lost 4 bases and 0 bases, there was a span of 14 bases. CDR1 is SGHRS, CDR2 YFSETQ, per germline. The CDR3 here is CASSPAGGSSYEQYF. The CDR3 DNA reads as TGCGCCAGCAGCCCCGCGGGCGGAAGCTCCTACGAGCAGTACTTC.

This chain connects TRBV15 to TRBJ1-2, with a possible D match to TRBD1 (6 bases). Trimming stripped 2 bases from V and 2 bases from J, with 9 bases between. The CDR3 consists of 14 residues. The germline V gene has CDR1 LNHNV and CDR2 YYDKDF (reference sequence). The CDR3 nucleotides are TGTGCCACCAGCAGAACGGACAGCAACTATGGCTACACCTTC. Translated: CATSRTDSNYGYTF.

The V call is TRBV14, the J call TRBJ2-3; 7 bases line up with TRBD1. Germline V gene lookup returns CDR1 SGHDN and CDR2 FVKESK. The CDR3 extends over 12 amino acids. Trimming took 4 bases from V and 11 from J; bases not matched to a gene: 6. CDR3 in amino acids: CASSPGQILQYF. CDR3 DNA sequence: TGTGCCAGCAGCCCGGGACAGATCTTGCAGTATTTT.

The chain has TRBV6-4 and TRBJ2-3; 7 bases agree with TRBD2. V shed 0 bases, J shed 6 bases, and the junction held 6 bases outside the gene matches. This CDR3 has 15 residues. Per germline, CDR1 MRHNA and CDR2 SNTAGT. DNA for the CDR3: TGTGCCAGCAGTGACTCGATTATCGGGGGGGATACGCAGTATTTT. It codes for CASSDSIIGGDTQYF.

V usage is TRBV25-1 and J usage is TRBJ2-3; maybe TRBD1 (5 bases). The CDR3 is 15 residues long. Germline CDR1 MGHDK, CDR2 SYGVNS. V was pared by 3 bases and J by 0 bases, with 10 bases between. DNA for the CDR3: TGTGCCAGCAGTGAGGGGCAGATTAGCACAGATACGCAGTATTTT. As protein: CASSEGQISTDTQYF.

This chain links TRBV13 with TRBJ2-3; 7 bases are shared with TRBD2. Per the germline V gene, CDR1 is PRHDT and CDR2 is FYEKMQ (reference sequence). The CDR3 has 15 amino acids. The ends lost 8 bases at V and 0 bases at J; junction bases unmatched: 8. CDR3 coding DNA: TGTGCCAGCGGCGGGGGATTTACTAGCACAGATACGCAGTATTTT. It yields the protein CASGGGFTSTDTQYF.

V gene TRBV24-1 combines with J gene TRBJ2-7; tentatively, D is TRBD1 (5 bases). This CDR3 is built from 14 residues. V shed 2 bases and J shed 5 bases, with 12 bases lying between them. The germline CDR1 and CDR2 sequences are KGHDR and SFDVKD. The CDR3 nucleotides read TGTGCCACCAGTGATTGGAAAGGGGCGGACGAGCAGTACTTC. This translates into CATSDWKGADEQYF.

The rearrangement joins TRBV14 to TRBJ2-1; 9 bases line up with TRBD2. There are 15 residues in the CDR3. Germline-derived CDR1 and CDR2 are SGHDN and FVKESK. V dropped 6 bases and J dropped 5; count of bases not matched to a gene: 8. The CDR3, as DNA: TGTGCCAGCAGTCGGACTAGCGATCCGGACAATGAGCAGTTCTTC. The encoded protein is CASSRTSDPDNEQFF. Based on the CDR3 plus reference TRBV14 and TRBJ2-1, the full variable domain is EAGVTQFPSHSVIEKGQTVTLRCDPISGHDNLYWYRRVMGKEIKFLLHFVKESKQDESGMPNNRFLAERTGGTYSTLKVQPAELEDSGVYFCASSRTSDPDNEQFFGPGTRLTVL.

The chain carries TRBV7-9 and TRBJ2-4; 7 bases line up with TRBD2. The CDR3 has 16 residues. Germline CDR1 and CDR2: SEHNR and FQNEAQ (reference sequence). The junction had 7 bases not matched to a gene; V was cut back by 5 bases and J by 0 bases. CDR3 residues: CASSDGTTLAKNIQYF. CDR3 DNA sequence: TGTGCCAGCAGCGATGGGACTACCCTAGCCAAAAACATTCAGTACTTC.

As regards this clone: A much larger clone sits a single nucleotide away, making a read error possible. The CDR3 protein is CASSVAGQSYEQYF. For the CDR3, the DNA is TGTGCCAGCAGCGTAGCGGGACAGTCCTACGAGCAGTACTTC. The rearrangement joins TRBV9 to TRBJ2-7; 7 nucleotides agree with TRBD1. The CDR3 totals 14 residues. With V trimmed by 0 bases and J by 1 base, 1 base remained unmatched. Germline-derived CDR1 and CDR2 are SGDLS and YYNGEE.